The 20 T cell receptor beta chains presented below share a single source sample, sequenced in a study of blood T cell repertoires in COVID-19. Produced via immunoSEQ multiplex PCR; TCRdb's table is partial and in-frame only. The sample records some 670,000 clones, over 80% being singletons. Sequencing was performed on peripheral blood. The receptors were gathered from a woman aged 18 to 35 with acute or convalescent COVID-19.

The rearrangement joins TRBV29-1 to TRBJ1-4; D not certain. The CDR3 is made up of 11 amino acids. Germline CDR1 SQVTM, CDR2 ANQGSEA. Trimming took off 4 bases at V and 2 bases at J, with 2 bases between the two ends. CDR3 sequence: CSVATNEKLFF. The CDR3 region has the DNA TGCAGCGTTGCGACTAATGAAAAACTGTTTTTT.

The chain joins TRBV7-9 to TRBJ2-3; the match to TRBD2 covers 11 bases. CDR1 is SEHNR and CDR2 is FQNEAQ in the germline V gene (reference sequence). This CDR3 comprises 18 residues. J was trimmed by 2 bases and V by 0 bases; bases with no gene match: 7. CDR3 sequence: CASSLALTSGDFTDTQYF. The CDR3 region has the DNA TGTGCCAGCAGCTTAGCCCTGACTAGCGGGGACTTCACAGATACGCAGTATTTT.

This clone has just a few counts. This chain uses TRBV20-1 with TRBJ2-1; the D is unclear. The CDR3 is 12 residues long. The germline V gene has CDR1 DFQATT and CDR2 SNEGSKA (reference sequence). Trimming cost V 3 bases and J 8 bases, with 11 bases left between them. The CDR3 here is CSASVVTDEQFF. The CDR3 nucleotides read TGCAGTGCTAGTGTAGTTACCGATGAGCAGTTCTTC.

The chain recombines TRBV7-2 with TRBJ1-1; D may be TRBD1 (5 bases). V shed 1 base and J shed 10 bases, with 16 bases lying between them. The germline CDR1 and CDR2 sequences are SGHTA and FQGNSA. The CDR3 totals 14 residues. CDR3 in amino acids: CASSLVAGGVLAFF. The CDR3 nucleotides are TGTGCCAGCAGCTTAGTAGCGGGGGGGGTGTTAGCTTTCTTT.

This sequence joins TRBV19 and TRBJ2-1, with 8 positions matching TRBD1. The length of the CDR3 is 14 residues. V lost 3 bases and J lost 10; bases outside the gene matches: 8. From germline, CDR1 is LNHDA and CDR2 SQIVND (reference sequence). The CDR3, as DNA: TGTGCCAGTAGTATGGACAGGGTAGGTGGAGAGCAGTTCTTC. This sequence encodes CASSMDRVGGEQFF.

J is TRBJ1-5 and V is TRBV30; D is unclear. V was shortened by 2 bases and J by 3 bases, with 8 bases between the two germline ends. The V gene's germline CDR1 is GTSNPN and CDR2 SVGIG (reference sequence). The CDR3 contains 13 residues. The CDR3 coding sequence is TGTGCCTGGAGTACGGGGAACAATCAGCCCCAGCATTTT. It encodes CAWSTGNNQPQHF.

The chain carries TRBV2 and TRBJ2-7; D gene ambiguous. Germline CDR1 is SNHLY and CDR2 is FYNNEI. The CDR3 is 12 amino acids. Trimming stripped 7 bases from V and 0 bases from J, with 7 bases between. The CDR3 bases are TGTGCCAGCAAGCCTAGCTCCTACGAGCAGTACTTC. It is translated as CASKPSSYEQYF.

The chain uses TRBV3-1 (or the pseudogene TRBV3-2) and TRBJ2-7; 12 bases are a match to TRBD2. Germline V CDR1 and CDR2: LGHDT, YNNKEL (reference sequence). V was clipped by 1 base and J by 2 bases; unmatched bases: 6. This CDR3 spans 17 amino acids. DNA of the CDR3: TGTGCCAGCAGCCAAGCCCCCCCTAGCGGGGGGGCCTACGAGCAGTACTTC. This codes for CASSQAPPSGGAYEQYF.

The CDR3 here is CAISGVQDTEAFF. CDR3 DNA: TGTGCCATTTCGGGGGTCCAGGACACTGAAGCTTTCTTT. The chain links TRBV10-3 to TRBJ1-1, with D possibly matching TRBD1 (5 bases). Trimming took 9 bases from V and 3 from J, leaving 14 bases between them. CDR1 and CDR2 (germline): ENHRY, SYGVKD. There are 13 residues in the CDR3.

As DNA, the CDR3 is TGTGCCTGGTCGGGACGGGAGGACGACGAGCAGTACTTC. It yields the protein CAWSGREDDEQYF. The chain carries TRBV30 and TRBJ2-7, with TRBD2 identical over 7 bases. Looked up from germline, CDR1 is GTSNPN and CDR2 is SVGIG (reference sequence). The CDR3 extends over 13 amino acids. V trimming: 5 bases; J trimming: 5 bases; junction bases outside the gene matches: 9.

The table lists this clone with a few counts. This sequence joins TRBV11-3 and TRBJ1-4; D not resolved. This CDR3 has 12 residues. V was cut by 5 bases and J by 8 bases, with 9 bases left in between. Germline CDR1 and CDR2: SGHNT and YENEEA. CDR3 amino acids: CASSPPEEKLFF. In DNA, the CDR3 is TGTGCCAGCAGCCCTCCGGAGGAAAAACTGTTTTTT.

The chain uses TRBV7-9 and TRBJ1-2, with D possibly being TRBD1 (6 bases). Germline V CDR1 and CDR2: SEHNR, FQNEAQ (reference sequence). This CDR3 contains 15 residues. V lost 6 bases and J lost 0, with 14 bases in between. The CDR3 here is CASRSDRTSNYGYTF. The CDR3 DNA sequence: TGTGCCAGCAGATCAGACAGGACCTCTAACTATGGCTACACCTTC.

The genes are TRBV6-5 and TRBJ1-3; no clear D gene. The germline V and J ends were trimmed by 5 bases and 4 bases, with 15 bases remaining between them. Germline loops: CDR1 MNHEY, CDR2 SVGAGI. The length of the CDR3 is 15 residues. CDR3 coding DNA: TGTGCCAGCAGTCCTACTGGACTGGGGGGAAACACCATATATTTT. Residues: CASSPTGLGGNTIYF.

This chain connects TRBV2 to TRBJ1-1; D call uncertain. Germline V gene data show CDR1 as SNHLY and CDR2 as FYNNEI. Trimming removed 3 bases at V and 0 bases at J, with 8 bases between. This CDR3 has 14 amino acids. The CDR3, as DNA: TGTGCCAGCAGTGAGGAGGTGGTGAACACTGAAGCTTTCTTT. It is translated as CASSEEVVNTEAFF.

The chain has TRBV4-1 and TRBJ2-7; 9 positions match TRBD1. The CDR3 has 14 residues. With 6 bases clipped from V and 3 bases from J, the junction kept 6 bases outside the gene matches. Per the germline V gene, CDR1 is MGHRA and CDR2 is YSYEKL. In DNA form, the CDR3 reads TGCGCCAGCAGTCCGGGACAGGGCCACTACGAGCAGTACTTC. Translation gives CASSPGQGHYEQYF.

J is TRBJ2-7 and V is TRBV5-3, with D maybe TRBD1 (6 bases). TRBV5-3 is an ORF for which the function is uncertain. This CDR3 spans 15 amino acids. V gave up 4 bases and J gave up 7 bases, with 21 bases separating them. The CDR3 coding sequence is TGTGCCAGAAGCAGAGGGACACGGACGAGTGAGGAGCAGTACTTC. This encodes CARSRGTRTSEEQYF.

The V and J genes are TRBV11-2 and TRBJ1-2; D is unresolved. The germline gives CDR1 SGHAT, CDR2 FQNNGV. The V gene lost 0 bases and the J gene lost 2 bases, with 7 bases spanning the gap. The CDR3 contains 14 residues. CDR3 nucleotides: TGTGCCAGCAGCTTAGAGGCAGAAAACTATGGCTACACCTTC. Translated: CASSLEAENYGYTF.

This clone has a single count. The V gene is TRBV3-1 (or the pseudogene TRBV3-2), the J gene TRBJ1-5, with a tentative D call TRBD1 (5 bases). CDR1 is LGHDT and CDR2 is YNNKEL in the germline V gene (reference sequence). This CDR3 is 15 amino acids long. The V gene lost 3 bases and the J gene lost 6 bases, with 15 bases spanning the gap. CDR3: CASSQATEPFQPQHF. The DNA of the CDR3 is TGTGCCAGCAGCCAGGCGACAGAACCCTTTCAGCCCCAGCATTTT.

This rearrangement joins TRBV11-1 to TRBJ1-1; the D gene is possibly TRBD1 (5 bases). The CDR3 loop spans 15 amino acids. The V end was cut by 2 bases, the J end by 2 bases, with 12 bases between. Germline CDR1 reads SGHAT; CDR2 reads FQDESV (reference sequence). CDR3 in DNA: TGTGCCAGCAGCTTAACACCGGGACTCAACACTGAAGCTTTCTTT. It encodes CASSLTPGLNTEAFF.

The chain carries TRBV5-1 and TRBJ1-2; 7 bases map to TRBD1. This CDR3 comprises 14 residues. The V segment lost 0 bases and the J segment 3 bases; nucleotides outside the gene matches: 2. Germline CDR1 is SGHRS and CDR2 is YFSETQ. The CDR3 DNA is TGCGCCAGCAGCTTGGACCAGGGGGACTATGGCTACACCTTC. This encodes CASSLDQGDYGYTF. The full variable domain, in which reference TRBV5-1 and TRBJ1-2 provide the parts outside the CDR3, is KAGVTQTPRYLIKTRGQQVTLSCSPISGHRSVSWYQQTPGQGLQFLFEYFSETQRNKGNFPGRFSGRQFSNSRSEMNVSTLELGDSALYLCASSLDQGDYGYTFGSGTRLTVV.